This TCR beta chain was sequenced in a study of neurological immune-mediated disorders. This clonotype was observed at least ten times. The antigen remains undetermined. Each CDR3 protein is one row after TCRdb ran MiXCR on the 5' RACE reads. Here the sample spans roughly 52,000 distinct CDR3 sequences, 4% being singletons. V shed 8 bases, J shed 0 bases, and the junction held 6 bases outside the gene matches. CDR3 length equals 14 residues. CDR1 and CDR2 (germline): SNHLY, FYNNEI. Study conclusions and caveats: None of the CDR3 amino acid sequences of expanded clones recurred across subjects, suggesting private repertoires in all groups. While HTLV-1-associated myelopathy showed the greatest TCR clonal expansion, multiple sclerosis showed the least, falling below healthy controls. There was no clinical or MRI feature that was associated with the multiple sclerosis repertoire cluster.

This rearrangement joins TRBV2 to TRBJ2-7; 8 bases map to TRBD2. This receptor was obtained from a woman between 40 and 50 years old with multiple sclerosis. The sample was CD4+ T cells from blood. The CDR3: CASRTSGTSYEQYF. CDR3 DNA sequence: TGTGCCAGCCGAACTAGCGGTACCTCCTACGAGCAGTACTTC.